The clone carrying this T cell receptor beta chain was found a few times. The study team obtained lesional scalp punch biopsies and peripheral blood from alopecia areata patients. The entry originates in a study of CD8+ T cells in alopecia areata. Reverse transcription of extracted RNA yielded cDNA, which provided the sequencing template. The assay was immunoSEQ multiplex PCR, and TCRdb's table has in-frame clones only and misses some. There are about 12,000 clones in the sample; around 60% occur only once, and around a fifth lies in the top ten. Material: skin. This TCR derives from a human donor with alopecia areata.

CDR3 protein: CSVEEVQAHEQYF. Here the CDR3 DNA reads TGCAGCGTTGAGGAGGTCCAGGCCCACGAGCAGTACTTC. This rearrangement joins TRBV29-1 to TRBJ2-7; D perhaps matches TRBD2 (5 bases). The CDR3 runs to 13 residues. The germline V gene has CDR1 SQVTM and CDR2 ANQGSEA. The germline V and J ends were trimmed by 3 bases and 5 bases, with 14 bases remaining between them.